What follows are 5 T cell receptor beta chains derived from one specimen sequenced in a study of T-cell memory formation after mild COVID-19. One entry per CDR3 protein, called by TCRdb with MiXCR from the 5' RACE reads. The sample has approximately 250,000 distinct CDR3 sequences, roughly 17% seen once. The sequencing sample was made of PBMCs or a T cell subset sorted from them (not recorded which). These receptors all stem from a man younger than 35 who had mild COVID-19 (a few samples of this study predate the infection). Cell type and time point are not known.

This clonotype has just a few counts. The V call is TRBV5-6, the J call TRBJ2-3, with TRBD1 matching over 9 bases. The V and J ends lost 4 bases and 2 bases, in that order; junction bases with no gene match: 8. The germline CDR1 and CDR2 sequences are SGHDT and YYEEEE. CDR3 length: 16 residues. In DNA form, the CDR3 reads TGTGCCAGCAGCCTACAGGGGGCTGGGAACACAGATACGCAGTATTTT. This sequence encodes CASSLQGAGNTDTQYF.

This clonotype is a singleton in its sample. The chain joins TRBV7-2 to TRBJ2-1; 7 nucleotides match TRBD2. The germline V gene has CDR1 SGHTA and CDR2 FQGNSA. CDR3 length: 14 amino acids. V lost 2 bases to trimming and J lost 5 bases; unmatched junction nucleotides: 3. CDR3 nucleotide sequence: TGTGCCAGCAGCTTATACCGGGGGGACAATGAGCAGTTCTTC. It yields the protein CASSLYRGDNEQFF.

This clonotype came up a few times. The J gene is TRBJ2-1, the V gene TRBV3-1, with D perhaps matching TRBD2 (5 bases). CDR1 and CDR2 (germline): LGHDT, YNNKEL (reference sequence). This CDR3 has 13 residues. Trimming pared 3 bases from V and 9 bases from J, leaving 12 bases between. The CDR3 DNA follows: TGTGCCAGCAGCCACCACCTAGCAGTTGAGCAGTTCTTC. Residues: CASSHHLAVEQFF.

This rearrangement joins TRBV6-2 or TRBV6-3 to TRBJ1-2; D remains ambiguous. Germline V gene sequence: CDR1 MNHEY, CDR2 SVGEGT. V was clipped by 0 bases and J by 8 bases, with 19 bases between them. The CDR3 is 16 residues long. This CDR3 is CASSYSGVRPRGGYTF. CDR3 sequence (DNA): TGTGCCAGCAGTTACTCCGGGGTGCGGCCGCGCGGGGGCTACACCTTC.

The gene calls are TRBV20-1 and TRBJ2-7; D is ambiguous. This CDR3 is 15 amino acids long. Germline V CDR1 and CDR2: DFQATT, SNEGSKA (reference sequence). V was trimmed by 0 bases and J by 0 bases, leaving 12 bases between them. The CDR3 DNA reads as TGCAGTGCTAGAGATCCGCATGGCCCCTCCTACGAGCAGTACTTC. Its translation: CSARDPHGPSYEQYF.